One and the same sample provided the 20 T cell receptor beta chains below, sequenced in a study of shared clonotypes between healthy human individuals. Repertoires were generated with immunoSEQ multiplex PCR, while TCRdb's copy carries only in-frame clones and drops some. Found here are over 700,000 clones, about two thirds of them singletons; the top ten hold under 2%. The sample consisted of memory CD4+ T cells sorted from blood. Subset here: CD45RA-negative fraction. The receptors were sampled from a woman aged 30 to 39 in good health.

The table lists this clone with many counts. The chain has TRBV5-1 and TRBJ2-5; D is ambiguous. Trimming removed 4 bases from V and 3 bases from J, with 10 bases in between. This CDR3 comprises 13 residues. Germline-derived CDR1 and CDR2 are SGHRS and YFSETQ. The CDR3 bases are TGCGCCAGCAGCCCTCTGAGCGAAGAGACCCAGTACTTC. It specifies CASSPLSEETQYF.

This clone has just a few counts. DNA for the CDR3: TGTGCCAGCAGCAGGGACAGGGGTGAAAAACTGTTTTTT. Translating gives CASSRDRGEKLFF. The chain couples TRBV5-6 to TRBJ1-4; 10 positions match TRBD1. V dropped 4 bases and J dropped 7; count of bases not matched to a gene: 1. This CDR3 has 13 amino acids. Per germline, CDR1 SGHDT and CDR2 YYEEEE.

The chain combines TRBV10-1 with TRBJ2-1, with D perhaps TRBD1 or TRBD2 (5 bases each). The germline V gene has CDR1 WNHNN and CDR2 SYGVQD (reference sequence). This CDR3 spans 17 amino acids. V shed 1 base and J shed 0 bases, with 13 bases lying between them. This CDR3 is CASSEWRKGSSYNEQFF. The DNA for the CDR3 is TGCGCCAGCAGTGAGTGGAGAAAGGGGAGCTCCTACAATGAGCAGTTCTTC.

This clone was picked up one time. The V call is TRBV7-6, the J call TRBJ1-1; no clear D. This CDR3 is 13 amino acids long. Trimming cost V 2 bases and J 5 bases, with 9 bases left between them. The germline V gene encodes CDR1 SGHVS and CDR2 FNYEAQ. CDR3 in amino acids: CASSLTPRTEAFF. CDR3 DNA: TGTGCCAGCAGCTTAACCCCAAGGACTGAAGCTTTCTTT. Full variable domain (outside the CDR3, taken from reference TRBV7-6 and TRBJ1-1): GAGVSQSPRYKVTKRGQDVALRCDPISGHVSLYWYRQALGQGPEFLTYFNYEAQQDKSGLPNDRFSAERPEGSISTLTIQRTEQRDSAMYRCASSLTPRTEAFFGQGTRLTVV.

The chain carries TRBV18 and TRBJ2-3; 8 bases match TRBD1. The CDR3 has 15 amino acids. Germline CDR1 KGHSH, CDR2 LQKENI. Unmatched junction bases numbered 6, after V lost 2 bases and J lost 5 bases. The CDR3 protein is CASSPNRGFLDTQYF. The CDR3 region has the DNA TGTGCCAGCTCACCAAACAGGGGGTTTTTAGATACGCAGTATTTT.

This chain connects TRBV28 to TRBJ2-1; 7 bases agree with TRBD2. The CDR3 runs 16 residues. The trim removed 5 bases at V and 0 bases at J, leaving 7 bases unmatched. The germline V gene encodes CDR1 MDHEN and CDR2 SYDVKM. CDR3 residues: CASSGSGVSSYNEQFF. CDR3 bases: TGTGCCAGCAGTGGAAGCGGGGTCAGCTCCTACAATGAGCAGTTCTTC.

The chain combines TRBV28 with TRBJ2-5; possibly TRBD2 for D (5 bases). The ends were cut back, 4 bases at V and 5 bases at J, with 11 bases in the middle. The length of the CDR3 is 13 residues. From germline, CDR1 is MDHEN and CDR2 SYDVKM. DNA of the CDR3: TGTGCCAGCAGTTGGTACAGAGGGGAGACCCAGTACTTC. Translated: CASSWYRGETQYF.

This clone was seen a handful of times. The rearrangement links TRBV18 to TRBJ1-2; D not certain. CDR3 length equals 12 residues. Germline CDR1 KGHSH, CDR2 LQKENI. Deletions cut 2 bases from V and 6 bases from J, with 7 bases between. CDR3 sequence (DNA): TGTGCCAGCTCACCAGTCGGGGATGGCTACACCTTC. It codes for CASSPVGDGYTF. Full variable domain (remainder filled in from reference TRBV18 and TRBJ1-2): NAGVMQNPRHLVRRRGQEARLRCSPMKGHSHVYWYRQLPEEGLKFMVYLQKENIIDESGMPKERFSAEFPKEGPSILRIQQVVRGDSAAYFCASSPVGDGYTFGSGTRLTVV.

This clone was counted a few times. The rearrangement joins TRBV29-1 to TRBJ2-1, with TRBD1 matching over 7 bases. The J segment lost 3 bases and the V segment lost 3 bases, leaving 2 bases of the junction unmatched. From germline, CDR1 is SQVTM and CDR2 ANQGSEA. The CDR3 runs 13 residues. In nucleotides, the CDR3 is TGCAGCGTTGACCGACAGGGCTACAATGAGCAGTTCTTC. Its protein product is CSVDRQGYNEQFF.

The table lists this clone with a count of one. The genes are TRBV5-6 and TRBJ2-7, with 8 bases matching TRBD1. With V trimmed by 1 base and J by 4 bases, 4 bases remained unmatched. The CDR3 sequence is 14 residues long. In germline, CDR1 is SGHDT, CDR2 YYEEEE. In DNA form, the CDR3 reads TGTGCCAGCAGCTTGCAGGGGGCTGTTTACGAGCAGTACTTC. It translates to CASSLQGAVYEQYF.

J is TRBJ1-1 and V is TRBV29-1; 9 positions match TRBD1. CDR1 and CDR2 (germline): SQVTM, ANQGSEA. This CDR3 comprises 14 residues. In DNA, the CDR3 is TGCAACGCCCTGACAGGGGGGTCGAACACTGAAGCTTTCTTT. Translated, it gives CNALTGGSNTEAFF.

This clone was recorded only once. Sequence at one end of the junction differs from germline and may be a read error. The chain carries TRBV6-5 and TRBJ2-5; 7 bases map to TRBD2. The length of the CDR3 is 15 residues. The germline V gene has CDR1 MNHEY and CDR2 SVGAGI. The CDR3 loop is CASSYSSSGRETQHF. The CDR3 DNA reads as TGTGCCAGCAGTTACTCGAGTTCAGGGAGGGAGACCCAGCACTTC.

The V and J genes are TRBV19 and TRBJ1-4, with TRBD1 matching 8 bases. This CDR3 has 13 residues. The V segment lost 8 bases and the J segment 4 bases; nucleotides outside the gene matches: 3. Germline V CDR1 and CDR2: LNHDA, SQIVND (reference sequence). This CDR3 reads CASHGQGNEKLFF. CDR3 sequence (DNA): TGTGCCAGTCACGGACAGGGTAATGAAAAACTGTTTTTT.

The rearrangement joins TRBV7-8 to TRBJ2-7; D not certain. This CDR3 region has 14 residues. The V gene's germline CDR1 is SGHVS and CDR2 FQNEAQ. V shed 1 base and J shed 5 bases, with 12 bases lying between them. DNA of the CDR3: TGTGCCAGCAGCTTAGGGGTGCTAGACCACGAGCAGTACTTC. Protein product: CASSLGVLDHEQYF.

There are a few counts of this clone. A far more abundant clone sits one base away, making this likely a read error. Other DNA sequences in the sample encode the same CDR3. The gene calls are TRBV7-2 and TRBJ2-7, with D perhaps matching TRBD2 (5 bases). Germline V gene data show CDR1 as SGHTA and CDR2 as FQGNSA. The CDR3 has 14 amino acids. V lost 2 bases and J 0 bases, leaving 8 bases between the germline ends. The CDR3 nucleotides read TGTGCCAGCAGCTTACAGAGGGACTCCTACGAGCAGTACTTC. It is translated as CASSLQRDSYEQYF.

The CDR3 loop reads CAWGDRGRYEQYF. The CDR3 DNA reads as TGTGCCTGGGGGGACAGGGGGCGGTACGAGCAGTACTTC. V is TRBV30 and J is TRBJ2-7, with 12 bases lining up with TRBD1. The V segment lost 5 bases and the J segment 4 bases; nucleotides outside the gene matches: 3. The CDR3 consists of 13 residues. Germline values: CDR1 GTSNPN, CDR2 SVGIG (reference sequence).

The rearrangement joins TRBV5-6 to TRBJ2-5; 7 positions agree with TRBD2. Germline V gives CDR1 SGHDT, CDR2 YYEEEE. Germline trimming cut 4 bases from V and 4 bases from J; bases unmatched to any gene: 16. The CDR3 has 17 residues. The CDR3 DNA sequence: TGTGCCAGCAGCCTCCTCAGAAGCCCCGGGAGGCCAGAGACCCAGTACTTC. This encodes CASSLLRSPGRPETQYF.

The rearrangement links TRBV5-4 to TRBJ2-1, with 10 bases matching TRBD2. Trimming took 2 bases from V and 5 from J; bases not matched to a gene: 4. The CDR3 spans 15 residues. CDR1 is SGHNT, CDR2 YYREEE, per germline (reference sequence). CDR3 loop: CASSFTSGAHNEQFF. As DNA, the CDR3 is TGTGCCAGCAGCTTTACTAGCGGGGCCCACAATGAGCAGTTCTTC.

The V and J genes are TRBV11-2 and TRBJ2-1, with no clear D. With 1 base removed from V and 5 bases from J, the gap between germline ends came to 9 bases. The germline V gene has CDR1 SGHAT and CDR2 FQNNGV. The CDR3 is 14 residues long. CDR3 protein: CASSLVVSNNEQFF. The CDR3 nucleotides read TGTGCCAGCAGCTTAGTCGTAAGTAACAATGAGCAGTTCTTC.

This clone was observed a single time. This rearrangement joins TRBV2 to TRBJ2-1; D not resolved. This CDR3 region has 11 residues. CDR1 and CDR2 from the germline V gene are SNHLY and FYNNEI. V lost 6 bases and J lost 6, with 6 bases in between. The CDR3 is CASSPINEQFF. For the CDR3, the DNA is TGTGCCAGCAGCCCCATCAATGAGCAGTTCTTC.